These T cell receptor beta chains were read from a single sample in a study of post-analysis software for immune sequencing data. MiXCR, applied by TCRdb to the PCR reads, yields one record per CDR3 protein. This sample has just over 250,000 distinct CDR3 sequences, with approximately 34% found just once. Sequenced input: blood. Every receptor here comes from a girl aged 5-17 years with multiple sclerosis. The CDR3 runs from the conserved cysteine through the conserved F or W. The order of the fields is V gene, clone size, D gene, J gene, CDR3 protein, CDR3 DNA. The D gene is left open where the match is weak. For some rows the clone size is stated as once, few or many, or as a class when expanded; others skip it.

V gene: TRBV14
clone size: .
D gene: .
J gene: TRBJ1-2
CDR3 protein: CASSPGKNYGYTF
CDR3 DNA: TGTGCCAGCAGCCCGGGGAAGAACTATGGCTACACCTTC

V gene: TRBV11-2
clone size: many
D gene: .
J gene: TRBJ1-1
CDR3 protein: CASSSMGRRGTEAFF
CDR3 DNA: TGTGCCAGCAGCTCTATGGGGAGGCGGGGGACTGAAGCTTTCTTT

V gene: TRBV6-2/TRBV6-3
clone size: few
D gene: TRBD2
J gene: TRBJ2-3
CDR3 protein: CASSYWASGGGSTDTQYF
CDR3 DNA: TGTGCCAGCAGTTACTGGGCTAGCGGGGGGGGTAGCACAGATACGCAGTATTTT

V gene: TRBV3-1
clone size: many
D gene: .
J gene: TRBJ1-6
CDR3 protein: CASSHGLNSPLHF
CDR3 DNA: TGTGCCAGCAGCCATGGACTCAATTCACCCCTCCACTTT

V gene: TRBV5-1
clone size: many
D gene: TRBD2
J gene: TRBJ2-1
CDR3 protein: CASWTSGDNEQFF
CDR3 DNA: TGCGCCAGCTGGACTAGCGGGGACAATGAGCAGTTCTTC

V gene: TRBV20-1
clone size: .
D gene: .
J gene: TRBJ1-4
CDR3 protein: CSALGGEDEKLFF
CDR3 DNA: TGCAGTGCTTTAGGGGGTGAGGATGAAAAACTGTTTTTT

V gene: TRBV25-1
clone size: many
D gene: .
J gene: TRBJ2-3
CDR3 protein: CASSELSGWGTDTQYF
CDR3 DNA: TGTGCCAGCAGTGAATTGTCAGGGTGGGGCACAGATACGCAGTATTTT

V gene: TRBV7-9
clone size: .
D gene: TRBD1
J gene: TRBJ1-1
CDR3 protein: CASSGRDRDGNTEAFF
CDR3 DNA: TGTGCCAGCAGCGGGCGCGACAGGGACGGGAACACTGAAGCTTTCTTT

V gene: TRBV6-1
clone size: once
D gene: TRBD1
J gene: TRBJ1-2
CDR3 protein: CASSEAAGGSPGLNYGYTF
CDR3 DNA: TGTGCCAGCAGTGAAGCTGCAGGGGGGTCCCCCGGATTGAACTATGGCTACACCTTC

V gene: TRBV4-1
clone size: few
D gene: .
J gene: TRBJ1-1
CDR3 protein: CASSQVGRAGNTEAFF
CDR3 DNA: TGCGCCAGCAGCCAAGTAGGTCGAGCGGGGAACACTGAAGCTTTCTTT

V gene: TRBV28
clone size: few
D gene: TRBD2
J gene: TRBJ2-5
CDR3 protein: CASSPGGDTQETQYF
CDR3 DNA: TGTGCCAGCAGTCCGGGGGGGGACACTCAAGAGACCCAGTACTTC

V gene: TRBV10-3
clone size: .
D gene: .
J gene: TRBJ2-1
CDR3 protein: CAISELVGGVNEQFF
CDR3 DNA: TGTGCCATCAGTGAGCTAGTGGGAGGTGTCAATGAGCAGTTCTTC

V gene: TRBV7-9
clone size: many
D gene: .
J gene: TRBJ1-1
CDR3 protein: CASSLGPGPMNTEAFF
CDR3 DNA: TGTGCCAGCAGCTTAGGCCCGGGACCCATGAACACTGAAGCTTTCTTT

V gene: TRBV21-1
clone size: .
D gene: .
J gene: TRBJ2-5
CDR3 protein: CASSKVGARQGSCQETQYF
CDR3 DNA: TGTGCCAGCAGCAAAGTGGGGGCCCGACAGGGTTCGTGCCAAGAGACCCAGTACTTC

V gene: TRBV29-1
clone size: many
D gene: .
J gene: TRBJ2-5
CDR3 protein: CSVARASSETQYF
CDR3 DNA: TGCAGCGTTGCCAGGGCATCCTCAGAGACCCAGTACTTC

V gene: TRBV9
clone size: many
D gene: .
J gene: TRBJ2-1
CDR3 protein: CASSDSSGPSYNEQFF
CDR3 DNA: TGTGCCAGCAGCGACAGTAGCGGTCCCTCCTACAATGAGCAGTTCTTC

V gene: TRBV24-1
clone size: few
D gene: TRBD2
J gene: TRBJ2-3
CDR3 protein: CATSLIAGGTDTQYF
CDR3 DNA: TGTGCCACCAGCTTGATAGCGGGAGGAACAGATACGCAGTATTTT

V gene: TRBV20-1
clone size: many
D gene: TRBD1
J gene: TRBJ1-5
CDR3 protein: CSARDGSRDRALNQPQHF
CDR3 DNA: TGCAGTGCTAGAGATGGAAGCCGGGACAGGGCTCTCAATCAGCCCCAGCATTTT

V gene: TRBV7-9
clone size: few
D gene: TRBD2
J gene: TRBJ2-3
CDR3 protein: CASSLNRLADIDTQYF
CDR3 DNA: TGTGCCAGCAGCTTAAACAGGCTAGCGGACATAGATACGCAGTATTTT

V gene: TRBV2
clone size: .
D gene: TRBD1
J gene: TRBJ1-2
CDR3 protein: CASSSGGERYGYTF
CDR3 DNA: TGTGCCAGCAGTTCAGGGGGGGAGAGATATGGCTACACCTTC

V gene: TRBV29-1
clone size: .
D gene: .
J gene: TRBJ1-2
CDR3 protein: CSVEEDMGEGYTF
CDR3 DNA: TGCAGCGTCGAAGAAGACATGGGTGAGGGCTACACCTTC

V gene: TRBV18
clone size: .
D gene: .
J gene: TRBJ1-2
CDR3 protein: CASSPEGTYGYTF
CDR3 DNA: TGTGCCAGCTCACCAGAGGGGACGTATGGCTACACCTTC

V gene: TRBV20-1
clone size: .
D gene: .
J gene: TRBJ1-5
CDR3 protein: CSAEVGNAQPQHF
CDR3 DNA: TGCAGTGCAGAGGTAGGGAATGCTCAGCCCCAGCATTTT

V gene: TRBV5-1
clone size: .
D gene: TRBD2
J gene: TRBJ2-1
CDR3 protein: CASSLGSGGGGEQFF
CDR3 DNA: TGCGCCAGCAGCTTGGGGAGTGGGGGGGGTGGTGAGCAGTTCTTC

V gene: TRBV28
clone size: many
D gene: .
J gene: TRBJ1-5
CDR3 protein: CASSRSGTYNQPQHF
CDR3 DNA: TGTGCCAGCAGTCGATCGGGGACTTACAATCAGCCCCAGCATTTT

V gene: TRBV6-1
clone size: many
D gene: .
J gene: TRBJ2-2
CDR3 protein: CASRQGGNAGELFF
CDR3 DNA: TGTGCCAGCAGGCAGGGCGGGAATGCCGGGGAGCTGTTTTTT

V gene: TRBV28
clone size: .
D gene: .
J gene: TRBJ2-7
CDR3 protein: CASSLWTSSYEQYF
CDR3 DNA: TGTGCCAGCAGTTTATGGACTAGCTCCTACGAGCAGTACTTC

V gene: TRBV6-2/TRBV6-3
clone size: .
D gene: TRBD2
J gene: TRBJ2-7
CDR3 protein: CASRLLAGYSYEQYF
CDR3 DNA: TGTGCCAGCAGGCTTTTAGCGGGGTACTCCTACGAGCAGTACTTC

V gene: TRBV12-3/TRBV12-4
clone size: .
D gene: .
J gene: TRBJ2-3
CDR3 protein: CASRVVGTDTQYF
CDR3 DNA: TGTGCCAGCAGGGTCGTGGGCACAGATACGCAATATTTT

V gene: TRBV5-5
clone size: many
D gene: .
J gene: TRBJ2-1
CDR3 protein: CASSRDPSSYNEQFF
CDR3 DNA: TGTGCCAGCAGCCGCGATCCCAGCTCCTACAATGAGCAGTTCTTC

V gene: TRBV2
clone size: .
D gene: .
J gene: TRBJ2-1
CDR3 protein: CASNPVREREQFF
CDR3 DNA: TGTGCCAGCAACCCCGTACGGGAGAGGGAGCAGTTCTTC

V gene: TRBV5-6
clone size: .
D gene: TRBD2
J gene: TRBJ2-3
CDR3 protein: CASSLDGGETDTQYF
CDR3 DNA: TGTGCCAGCAGCCTGGACGGGGGGGAGACAGATACGCAGTATTTT

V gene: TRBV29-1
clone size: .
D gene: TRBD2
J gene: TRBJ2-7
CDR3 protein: CSVAMTSGRFYNEQYF
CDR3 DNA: TGCAGCGTCGCTATGACTAGCGGGAGGTTTTACAATGAGCAGTACTTT

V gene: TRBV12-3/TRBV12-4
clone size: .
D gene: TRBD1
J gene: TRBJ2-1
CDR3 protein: CASQGVSVVWFF
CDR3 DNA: TGTGCCAGCCAGGGGGTCTCTGTAGTATGGTTCTTC

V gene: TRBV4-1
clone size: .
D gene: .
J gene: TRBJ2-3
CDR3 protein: CASSQDSKREDTQYF
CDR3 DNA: TGCGCCAGCAGCCAAGATTCAAAAAGGGAGGATACGCAGTATTTT

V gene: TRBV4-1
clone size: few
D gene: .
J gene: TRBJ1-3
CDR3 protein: CASSQEMGNTIYF
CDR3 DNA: TGCGCCAGCAGCCAAGAAATGGGAAACACCATATATTTT

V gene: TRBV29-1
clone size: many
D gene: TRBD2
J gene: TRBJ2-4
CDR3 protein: CSVEGAGRDAKNIQYF
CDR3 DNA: TGCAGCGTTGAAGGAGCGGGGAGGGACGCCAAAAACATTCAGTACTTC

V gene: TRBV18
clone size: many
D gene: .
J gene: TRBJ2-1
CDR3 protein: CASSITGSSYNEQFF
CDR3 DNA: TGTGCCAGCTCAATCACAGGGAGCTCCTACAATGAGCAGTTCTTC

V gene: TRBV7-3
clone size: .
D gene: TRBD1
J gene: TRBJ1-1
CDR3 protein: CASSLHPPAGGMTEAFF
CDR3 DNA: TGTGCCAGCAGCCTACACCCCCCGGCAGGGGGCATGACTGAAGCTTTCTTT

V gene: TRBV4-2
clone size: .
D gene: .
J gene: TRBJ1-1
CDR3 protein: CASSQDPERAEAFF
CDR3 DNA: TGTGCCAGCAGCCAAGACCCGGAGAGGGCCGAAGCTTTCTTT

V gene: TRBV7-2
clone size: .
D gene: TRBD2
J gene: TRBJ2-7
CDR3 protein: CASSLDSGGAREQYF
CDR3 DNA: TGTGCCAGCAGCTTAGATAGCGGGGGGGCTCGGGAGCAGTACTTC